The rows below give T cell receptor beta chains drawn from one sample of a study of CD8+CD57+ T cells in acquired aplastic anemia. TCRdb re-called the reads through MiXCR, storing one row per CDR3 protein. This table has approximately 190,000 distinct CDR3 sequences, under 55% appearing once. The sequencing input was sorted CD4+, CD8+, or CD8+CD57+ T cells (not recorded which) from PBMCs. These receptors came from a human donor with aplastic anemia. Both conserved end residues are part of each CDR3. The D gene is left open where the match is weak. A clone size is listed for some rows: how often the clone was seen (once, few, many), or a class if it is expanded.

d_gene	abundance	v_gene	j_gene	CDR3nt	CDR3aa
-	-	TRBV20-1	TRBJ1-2	TGCAGTGCTAGAGATCCGGCAGAAGATCACTATGGCTACACCTTC	CSARDPAEDHYGYTF
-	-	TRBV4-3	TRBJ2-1	TGCGCCAGCAGCCCTAGGAGGTTCCCCAATGAGCAGTTCTTC	CASSPRRFPNEQFF
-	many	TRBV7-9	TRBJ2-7	TGTGCCAGCAGCTTAGCAGGCGGTTTCGAGAGCTCCTACGAGCAGTACTTC	CASSLAGGFESSYEQYF
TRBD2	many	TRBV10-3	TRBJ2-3	TGTGCCATCAGTTCCCCCCCCGGGGGGAGCACAGATACGCAGTATTTT	CAISSPPGGSTDTQYF
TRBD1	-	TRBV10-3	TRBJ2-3	TGTGCCATCAGTAAAAGGGGACAGGGGACAGATACGCAGTATTTT	CAISKRGQGTDTQYF
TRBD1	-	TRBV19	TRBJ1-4	TGTGCCAGTAACGGACAGGGGGCGGTAACTAATGAAAAACTGTTTTTT	CASNGQGAVTNEKLFF
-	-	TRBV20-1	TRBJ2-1	TGCAGTGCTAGACGAAGCGGACCGTACAATGAGCAGTTCTTC	CSARRSGPYNEQFF
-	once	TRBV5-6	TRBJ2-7	TGTGCCAGCAGCTTGAATCACTACGAGCAGTACTTC	CASSLNHYEQYF
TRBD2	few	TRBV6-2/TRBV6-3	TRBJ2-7	TGTGCCAGCAGTCTTGACCCGGGGGGAATTTTATCCTACGAGCAGTACTTC	CASSLDPGGILSYEQYF
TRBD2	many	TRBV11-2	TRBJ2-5	TGTGCCAGCAGCTTAGATCCCCGTCCCCGCGGGAGAATGGAGACCCAGTACTTC	CASSLDPRPRGRMETQYF
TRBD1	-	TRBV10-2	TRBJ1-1	TGCGCCAGCGGCCGGGACAGAAATTTTGAAGCTTTCTTT	CASGRDRNFEAFF
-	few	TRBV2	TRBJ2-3	TGTGCCAGCAACCAATTAAGGCGGGATACGCAGTATTTT	CASNQLRRDTQYF
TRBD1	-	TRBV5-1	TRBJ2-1	TGCGCCAGCAGCTTGCCCTCTGGACAGGGGTTAGATAAGAGGGGGGAACAGCAGTTCTTC	CASSLPSGQGLDKRGEQQFF
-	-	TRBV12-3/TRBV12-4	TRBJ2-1	TGTGCCAGCAGTTTCGGATGGGTCGCAGGGGTAAAGGAGCAGTTCTTC	CASSFGWVAGVKEQFF
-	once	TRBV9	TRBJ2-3	TGTGCCAGCAGCTTACCAGGACTGAATACGCAGTATTTT	CASSLPGLNTQYF
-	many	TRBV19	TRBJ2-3	TGTGCCAGTAGTCCGTTAGGACACACAGATACGCAGTATTTT	CASSPLGHTDTQYF
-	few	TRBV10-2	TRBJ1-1	TGCGCCAGCAGTGAGTCGAGGGGTGGAGAAGACGTCTTCACTGAAGCTTTCTTT	CASSESRGGEDVFTEAFF
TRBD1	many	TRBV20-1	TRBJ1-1	TGCAGTGCTGGACAGGGGAACACTGAAGCTTTCTTT	CSAGQGNTEAFF
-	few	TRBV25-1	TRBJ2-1	TGTGCCAGCAGTAAGGGATACAATGAGCAGTTCTTC	CASSKGYNEQFF
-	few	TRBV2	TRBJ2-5	TGTGCCAGCAGTGAAGCGAGAACAAGCGAGACCCAGTACTTC	CASSEARTSETQYF
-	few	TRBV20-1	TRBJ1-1	TGCAGTGCTAGTGGAGGACGAAAGAACACTGAAGCTTTCTTT	CSASGGRKNTEAFF
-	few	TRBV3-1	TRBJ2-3	TGTGCCAGCTCTCCACTACGGGGGACAGATACGCAGTATTTT	CASSPLRGTDTQYF
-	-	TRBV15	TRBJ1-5	TGTGCCACCAGCGCAGGGGTGAGCAATCAGCCCCAGCATTTT	CATSAGVSNQPQHF
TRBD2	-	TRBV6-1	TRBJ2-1	TGTGCCAGCCAAAAAAGCGGGGCTAGTGAGCAGTTCTTC	CASQKSGASEQFF
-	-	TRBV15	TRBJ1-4	TGTGCCACCAGGTCGGGTCTCTTAACAACTAATGAAAAACTGTTTTTT	CATRSGLLTTNEKLFF
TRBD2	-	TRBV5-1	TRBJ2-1	TGCGCCAGCAGCAACAGACTAGCGGGGCACCCGAGCTCCTACAATGAGCAGTTCTTC	CASSNRLAGHPSSYNEQFF
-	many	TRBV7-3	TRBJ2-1	TGTGCCAGCAGCGGAGGGGACTACAATGAGCAGTTCTTC	CASSGGDYNEQFF
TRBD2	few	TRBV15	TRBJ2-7	TGTGCCACCAGCCAACTAGCGGGAGCCTACGAGCAGTACTTC	CATSQLAGAYEQYF
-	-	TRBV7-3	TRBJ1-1	TGTGCCAGCAGCTTAAACGGCGGGGGACTACAAGCTTTCTTT	CASSLNGGGLQAFF
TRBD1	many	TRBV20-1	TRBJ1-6	TGCAGTGCCCCTGTGAGACAGGGGGCTTCACCCCTCCACTTT	CSAPVRQGASPLHF
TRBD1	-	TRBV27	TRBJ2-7	TGTGCCAGCAGTTCCGCCCTTTGGACAGGGAATAGGTTGGCCTACGAGCAGTACTTC	CASSSALWTGNRLAYEQYF
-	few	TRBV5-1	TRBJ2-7	TGTGCCAGCAGTGGCGTCAGCTACGAGCAGTACTTC	CASSGVSYEQYF
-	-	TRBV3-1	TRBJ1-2	TGTGCCAGCAGCCACGGGGATGGCTACACCTTC	CASSHGDGYTF
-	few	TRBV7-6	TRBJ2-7	TGTGCCAGCAGCTTAGGTATTGGCTACGAGCAGTACTTC	CASSLGIGYEQYF
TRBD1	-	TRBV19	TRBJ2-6	TGTGCCAGTAGCGTTAGGGGGCGTGGGGCCAACGTCCTGACTTTC	CASSVRGRGANVLTF
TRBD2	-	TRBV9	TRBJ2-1	TGTGCCAGCAGCGTAGGTTCTAGCGGGCATAGCTCCTACAATAAGCAGTTCTTC	CASSVGSSGHSSYNKQFF
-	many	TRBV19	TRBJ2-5	TGTGCCAGTAGTATTGAGAGGGGTCAGACCCAGTACTTC	CASSIERGQTQYF
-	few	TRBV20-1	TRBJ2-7	TGCAGTGCTAGCCAAATTGAGCAGTACTTC	CSASQIEQYF
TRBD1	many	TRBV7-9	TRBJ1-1	TGTGCCAGCAGGGGACAGGGGGATACTGAAGCTTTCTTT	CASRGQGDTEAFF
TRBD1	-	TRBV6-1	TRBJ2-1	TGTGCCAGCAGTGCCCTGGGACAGGGAGGGCTCAATGAGCAGTTCTTC	CASSALGQGGLNEQFF
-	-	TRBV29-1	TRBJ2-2	TGCAGCGTTATGGACGGGCAGATGAACACCGGGGAGCTGTTTTTT	CSVMDGQMNTGELFF
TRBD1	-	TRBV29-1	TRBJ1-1	TGCAGCGTTGAAGTCCGGGGGGACAGGGAAGGGAAAACTGAAGCTTTCTTT	CSVEVRGDREGKTEAFF
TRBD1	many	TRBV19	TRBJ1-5	TGTGCCAGTAGTACCCGCAGGACAGGGAATGGTCAGCCCCAGCATTTT	CASSTRRTGNGQPQHF
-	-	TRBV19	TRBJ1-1	TGTGCCAGTAGTATTTCAGTCATGAACACTGAAGCTTTCTTT	CASSISVMNTEAFF
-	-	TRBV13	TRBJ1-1	TGTGCCAGCAGCCTCGGGAGTGTATCTGAAGCTTTCTTT	CASSLGSVSEAFF
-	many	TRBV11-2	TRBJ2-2	TGTGCCAGCAGTCAAAGGGGGGCCACCGGGGAGCTGTTTTTT	CASSQRGATGELFF
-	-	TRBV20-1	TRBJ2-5	TGCAGTGCTAGGGACACGGAGACCCAGTACTTC	CSARDTETQYF
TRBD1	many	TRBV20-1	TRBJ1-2	TGCAGTGCGCCGACCGGGACAGGGATCGACTACACCTTC	CSAPTGTGIDYTF
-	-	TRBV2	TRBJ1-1	TGTGCCAGCAGGACCCAGGGGATGACTGAAGCTTTCTTT	CASRTQGMTEAFF
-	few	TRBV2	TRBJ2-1	TGTGCCAGCAGAGACTACAATGAGCAGTTCTTC	CASRDYNEQFF
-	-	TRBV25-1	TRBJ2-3	TGTGCCAGCAGTTCTCTGTCAGATACGCAGTATTTT	CASSSLSDTQYF
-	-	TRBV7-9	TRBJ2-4	TGTGCCAGCCTGGATGGTGGCAAAAACATTCAGTACTTC	CASLDGGKNIQYF
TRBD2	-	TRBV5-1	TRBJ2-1	TGCGCCAGCAGCTTGGTGGGGAGGGGACTAGCGGGATTGGGTGAGCAGTTCTTC	CASSLVGRGLAGLGEQFF
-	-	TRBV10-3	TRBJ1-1	TGTGCCAGCACAACGAAAAGGCCAATGAACACTGAAGTTTTCTTT	CASTTKRPMNTEVFF
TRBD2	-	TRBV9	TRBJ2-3	TGTGCCAGCAGCGAGCTAGCGGCGCATTCCACAGATACGCAGTATTTT	CASSELAAHSTDTQYF